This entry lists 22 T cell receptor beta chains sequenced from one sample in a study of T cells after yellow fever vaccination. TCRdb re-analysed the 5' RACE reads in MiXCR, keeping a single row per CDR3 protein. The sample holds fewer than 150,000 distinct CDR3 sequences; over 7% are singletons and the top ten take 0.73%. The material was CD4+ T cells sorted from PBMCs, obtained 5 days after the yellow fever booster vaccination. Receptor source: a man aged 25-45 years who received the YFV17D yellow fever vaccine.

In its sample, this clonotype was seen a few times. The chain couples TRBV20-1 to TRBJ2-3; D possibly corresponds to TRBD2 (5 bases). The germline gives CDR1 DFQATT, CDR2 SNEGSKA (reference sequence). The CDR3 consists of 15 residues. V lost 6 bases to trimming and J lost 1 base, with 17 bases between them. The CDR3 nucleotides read TGCAGTGCCCCGGATCACGGGATTGGCACAGATACGCAGTATTTT. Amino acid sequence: CSAPDHGIGTDTQYF.

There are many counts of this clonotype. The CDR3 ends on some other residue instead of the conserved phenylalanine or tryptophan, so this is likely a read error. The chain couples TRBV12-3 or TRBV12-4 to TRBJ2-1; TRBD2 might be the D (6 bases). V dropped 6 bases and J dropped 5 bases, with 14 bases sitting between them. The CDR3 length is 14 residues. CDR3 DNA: TGTGCCAGCAGGGGGGGAACGATAAACAATGAGCAGTTCCTC. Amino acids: CASRGGTINNEQFL.

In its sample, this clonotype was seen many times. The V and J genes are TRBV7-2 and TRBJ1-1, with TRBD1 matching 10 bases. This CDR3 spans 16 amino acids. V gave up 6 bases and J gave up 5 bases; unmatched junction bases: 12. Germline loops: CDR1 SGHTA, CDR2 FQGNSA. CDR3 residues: CASSLSMGQGRTEAFF. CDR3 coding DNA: TGTGCCAGCAGTCTTAGTATGGGACAGGGGAGGACTGAAGCTTTCTTT.

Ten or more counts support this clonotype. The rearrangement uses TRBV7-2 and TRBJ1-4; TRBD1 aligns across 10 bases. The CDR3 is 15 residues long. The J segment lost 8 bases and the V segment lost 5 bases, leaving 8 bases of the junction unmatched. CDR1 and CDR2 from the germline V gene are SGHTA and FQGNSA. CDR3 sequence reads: CASSDRDRGEEKLFF. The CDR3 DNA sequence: TGTGCCAGCAGCGACCGGGACAGGGGCGAGGAAAAACTGTTTTTT.

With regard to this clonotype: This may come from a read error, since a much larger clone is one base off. CDR3 loop: CASSVRTGPMNTEAFF. In nucleotides, the CDR3 is TGTGCCAGCAGCGTTCGGACAGGGCCGATGAACACTGAAGCTTTCTTT. The chain employs TRBV7-9 and TRBJ1-1; 8 bases line up with TRBD1. Trimming removed 5 bases from V and 0 bases from J; junction bases left unmatched: 8. The CDR3 sequence is 16 residues long. Per the germline V gene, CDR1 is SEHNR and CDR2 is FQNEAQ (reference sequence).

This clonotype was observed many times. CDR3 nucleotide sequence: TGCAGTGCTAGAGATGGAAGTGGGGATGGTTCACCCCTCCACTTT. It translates to CSARDGSGDGSPLHF. The chain uses TRBV20-1 and TRBJ1-6; D gene ambiguous. From germline, CDR1 is DFQATT and CDR2 SNEGSKA (reference sequence). The V gene lost 0 bases and the J gene lost 9 bases, with 15 bases spanning the gap. The CDR3 has 15 amino acids.

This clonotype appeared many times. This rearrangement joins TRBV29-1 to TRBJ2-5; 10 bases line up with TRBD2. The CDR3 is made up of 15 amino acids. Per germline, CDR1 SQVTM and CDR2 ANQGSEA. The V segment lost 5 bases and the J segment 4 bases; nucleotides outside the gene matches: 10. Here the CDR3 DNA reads TGCAGCGTTAAACCCCTAGCGGGAGCGAGAGAGACCCAGTACTTC. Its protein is CSVKPLAGARETQYF.

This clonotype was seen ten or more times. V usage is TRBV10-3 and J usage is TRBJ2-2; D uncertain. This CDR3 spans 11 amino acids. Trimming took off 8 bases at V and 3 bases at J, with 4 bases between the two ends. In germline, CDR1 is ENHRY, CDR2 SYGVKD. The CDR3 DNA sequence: TGTGCCATCTCGCACACCGGGGAGCTGTTTTTT. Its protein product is CAISHTGELFF.

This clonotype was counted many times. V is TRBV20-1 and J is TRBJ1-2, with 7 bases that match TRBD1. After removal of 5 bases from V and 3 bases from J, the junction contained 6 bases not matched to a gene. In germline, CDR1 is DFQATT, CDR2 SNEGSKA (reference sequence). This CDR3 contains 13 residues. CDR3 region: CSAPVRGDYGYTF. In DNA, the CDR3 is TGCAGTGCTCCCGTCAGGGGGGACTATGGCTACACCTTC.

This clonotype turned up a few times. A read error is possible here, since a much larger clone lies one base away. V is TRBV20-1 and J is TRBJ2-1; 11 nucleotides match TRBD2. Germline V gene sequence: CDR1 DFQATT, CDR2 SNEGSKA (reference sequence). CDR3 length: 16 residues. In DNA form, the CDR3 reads TGCTGTGCTCCGACCTCTAGCGGGAGGAACTACAATGAGCAGTTCTTC. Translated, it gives CCAPTSSGRNYNEQFF.

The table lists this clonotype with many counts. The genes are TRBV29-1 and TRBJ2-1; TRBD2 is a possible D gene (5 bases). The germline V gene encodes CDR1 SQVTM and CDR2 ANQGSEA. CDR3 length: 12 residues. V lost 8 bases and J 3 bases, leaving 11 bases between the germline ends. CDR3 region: CSYSENYNEQFF. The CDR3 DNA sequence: TGCAGCTATAGCGAGAACTACAATGAGCAGTTCTTC.

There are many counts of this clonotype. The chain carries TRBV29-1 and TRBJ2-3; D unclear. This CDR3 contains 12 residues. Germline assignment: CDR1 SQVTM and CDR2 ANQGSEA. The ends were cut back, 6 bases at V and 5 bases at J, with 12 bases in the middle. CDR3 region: CSVDNGQDTQYF. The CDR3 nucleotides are TGCAGCGTCGACAACGGGCAAGATACGCAGTATTTT.

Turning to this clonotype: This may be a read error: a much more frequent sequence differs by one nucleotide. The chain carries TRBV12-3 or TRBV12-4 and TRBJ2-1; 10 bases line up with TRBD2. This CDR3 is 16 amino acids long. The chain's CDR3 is CANSLGLAGVGSEQFF. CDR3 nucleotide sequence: TGTGCCAACAGTTTAGGGCTAGCGGGAGTAGGGAGTGAGCAGTTCTTC.

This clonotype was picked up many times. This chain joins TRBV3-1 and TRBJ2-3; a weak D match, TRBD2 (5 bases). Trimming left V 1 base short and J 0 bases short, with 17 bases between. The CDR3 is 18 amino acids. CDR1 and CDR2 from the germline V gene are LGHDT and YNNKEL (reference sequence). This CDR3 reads CASSQVGGLTMSTDTQYF. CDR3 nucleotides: TGTGCCAGCAGCCAAGTTGGTGGACTCACGATGAGCACAGATACGCAGTATTTT.

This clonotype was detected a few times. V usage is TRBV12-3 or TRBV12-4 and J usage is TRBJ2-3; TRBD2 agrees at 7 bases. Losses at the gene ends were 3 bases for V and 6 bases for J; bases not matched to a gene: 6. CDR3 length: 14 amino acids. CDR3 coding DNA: TGTGCCAGCAGTTTGGGGGGGGGGATGGATACGCAGTATTTT. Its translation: CASSLGGGMDTQYF.

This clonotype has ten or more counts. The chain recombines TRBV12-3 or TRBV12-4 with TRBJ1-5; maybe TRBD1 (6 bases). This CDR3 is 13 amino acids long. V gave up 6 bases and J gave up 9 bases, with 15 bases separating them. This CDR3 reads CASSIGQTRPQHF. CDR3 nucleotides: TGTGCCAGCAGCATTGGACAGACAAGGCCCCAGCATTTT.

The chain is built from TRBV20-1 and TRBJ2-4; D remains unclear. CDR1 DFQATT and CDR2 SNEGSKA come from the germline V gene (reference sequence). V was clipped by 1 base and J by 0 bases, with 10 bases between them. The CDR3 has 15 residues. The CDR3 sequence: CSARVPSVAKNIQYF. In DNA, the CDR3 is TGCAGTGCTAGAGTCCCCTCTGTAGCCAAAAACATTCAGTACTTC.

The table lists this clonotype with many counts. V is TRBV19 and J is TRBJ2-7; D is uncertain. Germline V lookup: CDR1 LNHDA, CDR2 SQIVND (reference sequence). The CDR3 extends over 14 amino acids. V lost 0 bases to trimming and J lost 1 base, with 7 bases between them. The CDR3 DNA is TGTGCCAGTAGTATAGATCCCGTATCCTACGAGCAGTACTTC. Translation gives CASSIDPVSYEQYF.

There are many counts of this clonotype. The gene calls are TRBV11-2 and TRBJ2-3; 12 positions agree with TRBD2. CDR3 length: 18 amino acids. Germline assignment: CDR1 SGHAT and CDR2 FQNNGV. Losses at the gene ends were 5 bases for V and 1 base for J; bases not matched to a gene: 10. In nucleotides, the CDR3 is TGTGCCAGCAGCCCTAAGACTAGCGGGAGAGGAGGCACAGATACGCAGTATTTT. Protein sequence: CASSPKTSGRGGTDTQYF.

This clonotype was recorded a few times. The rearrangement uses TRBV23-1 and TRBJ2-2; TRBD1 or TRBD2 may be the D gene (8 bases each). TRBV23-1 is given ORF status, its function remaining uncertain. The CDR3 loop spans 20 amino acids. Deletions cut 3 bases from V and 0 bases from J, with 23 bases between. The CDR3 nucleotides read TGCGCCAGCAGTCAGGACAGGGTATCCACTAGCGGAGCGAACACCGGGGAGCTGTTTTTT. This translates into CASSQDRVSTSGANTGELFF.

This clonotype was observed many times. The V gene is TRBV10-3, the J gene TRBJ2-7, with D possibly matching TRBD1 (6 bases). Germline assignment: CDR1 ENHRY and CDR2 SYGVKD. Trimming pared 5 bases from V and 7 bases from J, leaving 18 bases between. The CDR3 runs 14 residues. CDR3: CAISTGSSIREQYF. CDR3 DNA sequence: TGTGCCATCAGTACAGGGTCAAGCATCCGGGAGCAGTACTTC.

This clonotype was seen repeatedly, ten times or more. CDR3 sequence (DNA): TGTGCCATCAGTGAGGGGGGCGACGAGCAGTACTTC. It encodes CAISEGGDEQYF. V is TRBV10-3 and J is TRBJ2-7; D is possibly TRBD1 (6 bases). The CDR3 runs 12 residues. V lost 2 bases to trimming and J lost 5 bases, with 7 bases between them. The germline V gene encodes CDR1 ENHRY and CDR2 SYGVKD.